This TCR beta chain emerged from a study of identical twins. Study-level results: A partial confounding effect on zero-insertion analyses could come from invariant MAIT and iNKT cells. There was more out-of-frame TCR alpha sharing in monozygotic twins than models estimated. The more abundant beta clonotypes in cord blood had fewer insertions, and memory repertoires did not show this.

After template switching added a universal primer site, the resulting cDNA carried unique molecular identifiers. TCRdb re-called the 5' RACE reads with MiXCR, one entry per CDR3 protein. Of a few hundred thousand distinct CDR3 sequences in the sample, roughly 9.9% were seen once. A few counts support this clonotype. Its antigen is not identified. The CDR3 runs to 13 residues. V lost 6 bases and J lost 0, with 12 bases in between. Germline V gene sequence: CDR1 DFQATT, CDR2 SNEGSKA (reference sequence). The same specimen was also included in a second study, on yellow fever vaccine responses in identical twins.

The material sequenced was PBMCs. The receptor was derived from a woman aged 18 to 35 in good health. The chain employs TRBV20-1 and TRBJ2-7; possibly TRBD1 or TRBD2 for D (6 bases each). The CDR3 sequence: CSASPGASYEQYF. CDR3 in DNA: TGCAGTGCCTCCCCGGGGGCCTCCTACGAGCAGTACTTC.